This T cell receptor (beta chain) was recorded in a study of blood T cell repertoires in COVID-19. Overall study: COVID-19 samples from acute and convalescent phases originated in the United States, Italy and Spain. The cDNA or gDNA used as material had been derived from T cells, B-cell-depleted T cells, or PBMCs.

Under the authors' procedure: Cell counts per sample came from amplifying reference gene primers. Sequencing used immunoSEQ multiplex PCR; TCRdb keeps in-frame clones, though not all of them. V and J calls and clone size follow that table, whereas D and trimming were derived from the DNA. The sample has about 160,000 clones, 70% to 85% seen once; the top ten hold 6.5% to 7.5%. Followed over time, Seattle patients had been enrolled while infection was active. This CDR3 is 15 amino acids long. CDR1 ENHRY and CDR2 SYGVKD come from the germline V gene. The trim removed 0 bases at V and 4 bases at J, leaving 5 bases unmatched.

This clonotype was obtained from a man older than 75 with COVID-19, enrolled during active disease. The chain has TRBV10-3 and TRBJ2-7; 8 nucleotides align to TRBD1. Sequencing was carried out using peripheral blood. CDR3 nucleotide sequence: TGTGCCATCAGTGAGTCGCTCAGGGGGCTGTACGAGCAGTACTTC. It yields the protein CAISESLRGLYEQYF.